This paragraph covers one T cell receptor beta chain sequence. This sample stems from a study of blood T cell repertoires in COVID-19. Overall study: The United States, Italy and Spain were the sources of the acute and convalescent COVID-19 samples.

Deletions cut 2 bases from V and 5 bases from J, with 18 bases between. The CDR3 is made up of 16 amino acids. Germline loops: CDR1 LGHDT, CDR2 YNNKEL (reference sequence). Per the original data handling: Reference gene primer amplification gave estimated nucleated cell counts. The assay was immunoSEQ multiplex PCR, and TCRdb's table has in-frame clones only and misses some. V and J calls and clone size are copied from that table; D and trimming were computed from the DNA. The table lists more than 100,000 clones, about 80% of them singletons, with around 15% in the top ten. The V gene is TRBV3-1 (or the pseudogene TRBV3-2), the J gene TRBJ1-1; weak D call: TRBD1 (6 bases). Source material: peripheral blood. The TCR comes from a woman in her 50s with acute or convalescent COVID-19. CDR3 loop: CASSQLGRGRRTEAFF. CDR3 nucleotide sequence: TGTGCCAGCAGCCAATTGGGAAGGGGGAGAAGGACTGAAGCTTTCTTT.